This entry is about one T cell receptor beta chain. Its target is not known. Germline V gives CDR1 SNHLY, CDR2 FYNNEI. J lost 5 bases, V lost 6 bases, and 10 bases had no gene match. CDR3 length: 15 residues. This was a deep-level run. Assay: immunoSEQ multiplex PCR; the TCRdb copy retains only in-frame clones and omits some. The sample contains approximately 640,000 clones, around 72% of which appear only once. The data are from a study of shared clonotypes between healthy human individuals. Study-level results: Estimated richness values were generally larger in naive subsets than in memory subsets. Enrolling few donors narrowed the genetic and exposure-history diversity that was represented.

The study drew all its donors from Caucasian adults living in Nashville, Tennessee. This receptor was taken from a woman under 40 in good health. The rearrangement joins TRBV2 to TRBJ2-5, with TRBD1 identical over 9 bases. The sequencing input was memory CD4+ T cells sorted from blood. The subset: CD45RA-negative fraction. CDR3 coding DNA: TGTGCCAGCAGCGGGGGACAGGGAGCAGTGGAGACCCAGTACTTC. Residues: CASSGGQGAVETQYF.